The 31 T cell receptor beta chains in this list originate from one sample, sequenced in a study of T cells in Graves' hyperthyroidism and ophthalmopathy (dated by TCRdb to between 2017 and 2020). The method was multiplex PCR. The sequencing machine was an Illumina HiSeq 2000. TCR beta CDR3 regions were amplified from RNA transcripts. The first round of RT-PCR for the TCR CDR3 was performed with the HTBI primer set and the Qiagen OneStep RT-PCR kit. TCRdb itself trimmed the public reads at Q25 with fastp, ran MiXCR and retained productive beta chains. Under each unique CDR3 protein, matching rows form one entry showing the most common genes and DNA. Present in this sample are hundreds of thousands of distinct CDR3 sequences, roughly a sixth of which were seen just once. Over 15% of the sample belongs to the ten largest clones. Sequencing was done on a sample of blood. The receptors derive from a woman in her 50s with Graves' hyperthyroidism that later progressed to Graves' ophthalmopathy.

This clonotype turned up a few times. The gene calls are TRBV6-1 and TRBJ2-7; maybe TRBD2 (5 bases). There are 11 residues in the CDR3. V lost 5 bases and J 6 bases, leaving 8 bases between the germline ends. The germline CDR1 and CDR2 sequences are MNHNS and SASEGT. The CDR3 spells CASSIEGEQYF. CDR3 nucleotide sequence: TGTGCCAGCAGTATAGAGGGCGAGCAGTACTTC.

This clonotype has at least ten counts. This chain connects TRBV12-3 or TRBV12-4 to TRBJ2-3, with 7 bases identical to TRBD2. This CDR3 is 16 amino acids long. V lost 6 bases, J lost 0 bases, and 9 bases stayed unmatched. The CDR3: CASSQAGLKSTDTQYF. The CDR3 DNA is TGTGCCAGCAGCCAAGCGGGACTGAAGAGCACAGATACGCAGTATTTT.

The rearrangement uses TRBV3-1 and TRBJ1-1; D gene unclear. Trimming took off 1 base at V and 4 bases at J, with 13 bases between the two ends. The CDR3 contains 15 residues. Per germline, CDR1 LGHDT and CDR2 YNNKEL (reference sequence). The CDR3 loop is CASSQAFGVSTEAFF. The CDR3 coding sequence is TGTGCCAGCAGCCAAGCCTTCGGGGTAAGCACTGAAGCTTTCTTT.

This clonotype was recorded at least ten times. CDR3 nucleotides: TGTGCCAGCAGTCAAGTAGCGGGGGGCCTTCCCTACGAGCAGTACTTC. It encodes CASSQVAGGLPYEQYF. The chain links TRBV12-3 or TRBV12-4 to TRBJ2-7; 10 bases line up with TRBD2. Germline trimming cut 5 bases from V and 2 bases from J; bases unmatched to any gene: 9. The CDR3 runs to 16 residues.

At least ten counts were recorded for this clonotype. This chain uses TRBV11-2 with TRBJ2-7; D not resolved. The germline CDR1 and CDR2 sequences are SGHAT and FQNNGV. V shed 1 base and J shed 2 bases, with 9 bases lying between them. The CDR3 runs to 14 residues. The CDR3 DNA reads TGTGCCAGCAGCTTAGGACCGACAACCTACGAGCAGTACTTC. This gives the protein CASSLGPTTYEQYF.

The table lists this clonotype with many counts. The chain joins TRBV20-1 to TRBJ2-7; D not resolved. This CDR3 comprises 14 residues. The ends were cut back, 4 bases at V and 0 bases at J, with 13 bases in the middle. Germline V gene lookup returns CDR1 DFQATT and CDR2 SNEGSKA (reference sequence). The CDR3 is CSATDYPSSYEQYF. The CDR3, as DNA: TGCAGTGCTACGGATTATCCGAGCTCCTACGAGCAGTACTTC.

This clonotype was seen ten or more times. The chain couples TRBV12-3 or TRBV12-4 to TRBJ2-7; 7 positions agree with TRBD2. The CDR3 is 15 residues long. Trimming removed 3 bases from V and 7 bases from J; junction bases left unmatched: 12. The CDR3 bases are TGTGCCAGCAGTTTGGGGACTACCTCGCCAGTGGAGCAGTACTTC. This translates into CASSLGTTSPVEQYF.

Many counts were recorded for this clonotype. V usage is TRBV6-1 and J usage is TRBJ2-5; 9 nucleotides match TRBD2. Germline CDR1 reads MNHNS; CDR2 reads SASEGT. V shed 5 bases and J 0 bases; nucleotides not matched to a gene: 7. The CDR3 is 16 residues long. In nucleotides, the CDR3 is TGTGCCAGCAGTTCGCGACTAGCGGAAGACCAAGAGACCCAGTACTTC. Protein product: CASSSRLAEDQETQYF.

This clonotype appeared many times. The V call is TRBV30, the J call TRBJ2-6; 8 bases are a match to TRBD1. CDR3 size: 18 residues. Germline CDR1 GTSNPN, CDR2 SVGIG (reference sequence). V shed 4 bases and J 1 base; nucleotides not matched to a gene: 12. CDR3 in amino acids: CAWTKRTGMVSGANVLTF. CDR3 in DNA: TGTGCCTGGACCAAACGGACAGGGATGGTGTCTGGGGCCAACGTCCTGACTTTC.

The rearrangement links TRBV20-1 to TRBJ2-3; TRBD2 agrees at 10 bases. The junction had 8 bases not matched to a gene; V was cut back by 3 bases and J by 2 bases. Germline V gene data show CDR1 as DFQATT and CDR2 as SNEGSKA (reference sequence). This CDR3 contains 16 residues. The CDR3 here is CSASGVAGGPTDTQYF. As DNA, the CDR3 is TGCAGTGCTAGTGGGGTAGCGGGGGGCCCCACAGATACGCAGTATTTT.

This clonotype has just a few counts. The chain uses TRBV5-1 and TRBJ1-2, with 9 bases matching TRBD1. CDR1 SGHRS and CDR2 YFSETQ come from the germline V gene. This CDR3 has 14 amino acids. With 1 base clipped from V and 3 bases from J, the junction kept 1 base outside the gene matches. In DNA form, the CDR3 reads TGCGCCAGCAGCTTGTGGACAGGGGACTATGGCTACACCTTC. As protein: CASSLWTGDYGYTF.

This clonotype was found a few times. The CDR3 DNA reads TGTGCCAGCAGCTCCCCCTCTATTGGCAGGGGCTATGGCTACACCTTC. It encodes CASSSPSIGRGYGYTF. The J gene is TRBJ1-2, the V gene TRBV11-2; D may be TRBD1 (6 bases). The V end was cut by 4 bases, the J end by 4 bases, with 19 bases between. The V gene's germline CDR1 is SGHAT and CDR2 FQNNGV. The CDR3 length is 16 residues.

This clonotype was seen many times. This chain uses TRBV20-1 with TRBJ1-5; the match to TRBD1 covers 9 bases. Germline assignment: CDR1 DFQATT and CDR2 SNEGSKA (reference sequence). The CDR3 covers 14 residues. V trimming: 6 bases; J trimming: 6 bases; junction bases outside the gene matches: 9. CDR3 nucleotide sequence: TGCAGTGCCACGGGGGACAGGGCTTCTCAGCCCCAGCATTTT. Protein sequence: CSATGDRASQPQHF.

This clonotype has at least ten counts. The gene calls are TRBV7-2 and TRBJ1-2; 8 positions agree with TRBD1. This CDR3 spans 14 amino acids. The germline V gene has CDR1 SGHTA and CDR2 FQGNSA. The junction had 6 bases not matched to a gene; V was cut back by 4 bases and J by 5 bases. As DNA, the CDR3 is TGTGCCAGCAGCTCGCGGACAGGGATATATGGCTACACCTTC. The encoded protein is CASSSRTGIYGYTF.

V gene TRBV27 combines with J gene TRBJ1-1; D gene unclear. V was trimmed by 8 bases and J by 1 base, leaving 5 bases between them. The CDR3 contains 11 residues. The germline gives CDR1 MNHEY, CDR2 SMNVEV (reference sequence). CDR3 coding DNA: TGTGCCAGCGCGGGGAACACTGAAGCTTTCTTT. Residues: CASAGNTEAFF.

This clonotype has only one observation. The V gene is TRBV10-3, the J gene TRBJ1-5; D possibly corresponds to TRBD1 (5 bases). The CDR3 sequence is 17 residues long. Trimming left V 2 bases short and J 0 bases short, with 14 bases between. Germline CDR1 reads ENHRY; CDR2 reads SYGVKD. This chain's CDR3 is CAISEERGTISNQPQHF. In DNA form, the CDR3 reads TGTGCCATCAGTGAGGAACGGGGGACGATTAGCAATCAGCCCCAGCATTTT.

V is TRBV7-8 and J is TRBJ1-5; no clear D. Germline-derived CDR1 and CDR2 are SGHVS and FQNEAQ. This CDR3 region has 16 residues. V gave up 2 bases and J gave up 0 bases, with 11 bases separating them. In nucleotides, the CDR3 is TGTGCCAGCAGCTTACGATCTGGGGATAGCAATCAGCCCCAGCATTTT. Encoded protein: CASSLRSGDSNQPQHF.

This chain joins TRBV12-3 or TRBV12-4 and TRBJ2-1; 12 bases are a match to TRBD1. The trim removed 5 bases at V and 8 bases at J, leaving 10 bases unmatched. CDR3 length: 16 amino acids. CDR3 sequence: CASSHGTGGEVDEQFF. DNA for the CDR3: TGTGCCAGCAGTCATGGGACAGGGGGCGAGGTTGATGAGCAGTTCTTC.

The V gene is TRBV20-1, the J gene TRBJ1-2, with D possibly being TRBD1 (5 bases). Germline loops: CDR1 DFQATT, CDR2 SNEGSKA (reference sequence). Trimming took off 6 bases at V and 2 bases at J, with 19 bases between the two ends. CDR3 length: 15 residues. Here the CDR3 DNA reads TGCAGTGCAACCCGGGGGGTGATAATAAACTATGGCTACACCTTC. It yields the protein CSATRGVIINYGYTF.

This clonotype was picked up a small number of times. A much bigger clone sits one base away, suggesting this may be a read error. CDR3 nucleotide sequence: TGTGCCAGCCGCCGGTGGGGGACCGAGCAGTACTTC. Protein sequence: CASRRWGTEQYF. The chain employs TRBV3-1 and TRBJ2-7; D may be TRBD1 or TRBD2 (5 bases each). Trimming took off 8 bases at V and 6 bases at J, with 14 bases between the two ends. This CDR3 region has 12 residues. Germline V lookup: CDR1 LGHDT, CDR2 YNNKEL (reference sequence).

This clonotype was counted ten times or more. The chain links TRBV6-1 to TRBJ2-5; D may be TRBD1 (5 bases). Looked up from germline, CDR1 is MNHNS and CDR2 is SASEGT. The CDR3 runs to 17 residues. Trimming cost V 5 bases and J 4 bases, with 23 bases left between them. DNA of the CDR3: TGTGCCAGCAGTTCCGGTGGGGCAGCAAACCTCGGAGAGACCCAGTACTTC. Protein: CASSSGGAANLGETQYF.

This clonotype was seen many times. The J gene is TRBJ1-1, the V gene TRBV11-2; 7 nucleotides match TRBD1. The CDR3 covers 15 residues. V was clipped by 1 base and J by 1 base; unmatched bases: 3. CDR1 is SGHAT, CDR2 FQNNGV, per germline. CDR3: CASSLGTGWNTEAFF. In nucleotides, the CDR3 is TGTGCCAGCAGCTTAGGGACAGGCTGGAACACTGAAGCTTTCTTT.

This clonotype has at least ten counts. A junction end diverges from the germline sequence, so it may reflect a read error. This chain joins TRBV5-1 and TRBJ1-4; 9 nucleotides line up with TRBD1. In germline, CDR1 is SGHRS, CDR2 YFSETQ. The CDR3 totals 14 residues. CDR3 region: CASSLDRGNEKLFF. The CDR3 DNA follows: TGTGCCAGCTCGCTCGACAGGGGGAATGAAAAACTGTTTTTT.

The chain joins TRBV4-2 to TRBJ2-3, with D perhaps TRBD2 (6 bases). The V gene lost 0 bases and the J gene lost 1 base, with 11 bases spanning the gap. There are 16 residues in the CDR3. The V gene's germline CDR1 is LGHNA and CDR2 YNFKEQ. CDR3 residues: CASSQEEGEGTDTQYF. The CDR3 DNA reads TGTGCCAGCAGCCAAGAAGAAGGGGAGGGCACAGATACGCAGTATTTT.

In this sample, this clonotype turned up many times. The chain joins TRBV5-1 to TRBJ2-2, with TRBD1 matching 7 bases. V was pared by 1 base and J by 0 bases, with 3 bases of the junction left unmatched. The CDR3 extends over 16 amino acids. Germline lookup yields CDR1 SGHRS and CDR2 YFSETQ. The CDR3 bases are TGCGCCAGCAGCTTGCCCCAGGGGGCGAACACCGGGGAGCTGTTTTTT. Residues: CASSLPQGANTGELFF.

There are many counts of this clonotype. The genes are TRBV30 and TRBJ2-7, with TRBD1 matching 7 bases. The CDR3 contains 15 residues. In germline, CDR1 is GTSNPN, CDR2 SVGIG (reference sequence). The trim removed 1 base at V and 4 bases at J, leaving 10 bases unmatched. In DNA form, the CDR3 reads TGTGCCTGGAGTGATACAGGGGCCGGTGGATACGAGCAGTACTTC. It encodes CAWSDTGAGGYEQYF.

This clonotype occurred a few times. This chain links TRBV7-6 with TRBJ2-3; weak D call: TRBD2 (5 bases). Trimming pared 1 base from V and 3 bases from J, leaving 11 bases between. Germline CDR1 is SGHVS and CDR2 is FNYEAQ. The CDR3 is made up of 15 amino acids. The CDR3 nucleotides read TGTGCCAGCAGCTTAGGCGGGTTGGGGACAGATACGCAGTATTTT. Protein sequence: CASSLGGLGTDTQYF.

The genes are TRBV12-3 or TRBV12-4 and TRBJ1-6, with 7 bases identical to TRBD1. The CDR3 length is 16 residues. Trimming took 3 bases from V and 7 from J; bases not matched to a gene: 9. CDR3 in DNA: TGTGCCAGCAGTTTGTTAGGGGGCGCGGGCAATTCACCCCTCCACTTT. As protein: CASSLLGGAGNSPLHF.

CDR3 sequence reads: CASSYVQGPAGELFF. The CDR3 DNA reads as TGTGCCAGCAGTTACGTACAGGGGCCAGCCGGGGAGCTGTTTTTT. The chain is built from TRBV6-9 and TRBJ2-2; the match to TRBD1 covers 7 bases. The CDR3 is 15 residues long. The germline V gene encodes CDR1 MNHGY and CDR2 SVAAGI. J gave up 6 bases and V 3 bases, and 7 bases lay outside the gene matches.

This clonotype was recorded many times. Germline and junction disagree at one end, which may indicate a read error. J is TRBJ2-2 and V is TRBV7-7; TRBD1 matches 7 bases. Germline V CDR1 and CDR2: SSHAT, FNYEAQ (reference sequence). There are 15 residues in the CDR3. The CDR3 spells CASSPDRANTGELFF. CDR3 DNA: TGTGCTAGCAGCCCCGACAGGGCTAACACCGGGGAGCTGTTTTTT.

In regard to this clonotype: One end of the junction fails to match germline, which may point to a read error. This chain connects TRBV20-1 to TRBJ1-5, with 8 bases identical to TRBD1. The CDR3 spans 17 residues. The germline gives CDR1 DFQATT, CDR2 SNEGSKA (reference sequence). The CDR3 sequence is CSATGQGGVFLDQPQHF. The CDR3 nucleotides are TGCAGTGCTACTGGACAGGGCGGTGTGTTTCTGGATCAGCCCCAACATTTT.